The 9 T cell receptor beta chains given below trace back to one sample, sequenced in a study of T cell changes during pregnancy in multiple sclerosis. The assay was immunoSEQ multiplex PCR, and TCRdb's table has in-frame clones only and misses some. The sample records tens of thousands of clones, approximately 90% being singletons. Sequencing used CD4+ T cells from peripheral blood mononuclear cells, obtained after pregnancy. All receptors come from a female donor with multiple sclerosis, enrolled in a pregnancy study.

The CDR3 DNA reads as TGTGCCAGTAGCCGTCGCGGAGGTAGGGAACAGATGATGTACGAGCAGTACTTC. Translated, it gives CASSRRGGREQMMYEQYF. This chain links TRBV19 with TRBJ2-7; perhaps TRBD2 as D (5 bases). Trimming cost V 6 bases and J 4 bases, with 28 bases left between them. The CDR3 extends over 18 amino acids. Germline CDR1 is LNHDA and CDR2 is SQIVND (reference sequence).

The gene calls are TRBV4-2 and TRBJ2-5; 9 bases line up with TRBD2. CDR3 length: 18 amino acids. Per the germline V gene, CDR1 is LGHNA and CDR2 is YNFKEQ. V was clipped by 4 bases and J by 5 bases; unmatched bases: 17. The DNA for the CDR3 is TGTGCCAGCAGCCTCTCGGGGACCAGCGGGGGGCCCATCGAGACCCAGTACTTC. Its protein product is CASSLSGTSGGPIETQYF.

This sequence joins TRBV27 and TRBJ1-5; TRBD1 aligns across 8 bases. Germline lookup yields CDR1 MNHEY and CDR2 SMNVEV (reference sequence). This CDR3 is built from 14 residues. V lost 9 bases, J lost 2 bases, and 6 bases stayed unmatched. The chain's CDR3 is CARNQGARNQPQHF. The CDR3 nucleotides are TGTGCCAGGAACCAGGGGGCCCGCAATCAGCCCCAGCATTTT.

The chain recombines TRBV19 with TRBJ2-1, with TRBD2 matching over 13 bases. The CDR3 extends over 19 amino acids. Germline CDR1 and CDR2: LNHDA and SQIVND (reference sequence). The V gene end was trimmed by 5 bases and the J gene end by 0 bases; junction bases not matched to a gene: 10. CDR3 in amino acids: CASSLGLAGAISSYNEQFF. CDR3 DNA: TGTGCCAGTAGTCTTGGACTAGCGGGGGCTATAAGCTCCTACAATGAGCAGTTCTTC.

For the CDR3, the DNA is TGTGCCAGCAGCCCCCGTGACAGGGGGCGCCGGGACAATGAGCAGTTCTTC. The encoded protein is CASSPRDRGRRDNEQFF. The V call is TRBV7-3, the J call TRBJ2-1, with TRBD1 matching over 10 bases. Germline assignment: CDR1 SGHTA and CDR2 FQGTGA. This CDR3 has 17 amino acids. With 5 bases clipped from V and 5 bases from J, the junction kept 12 bases outside the gene matches.

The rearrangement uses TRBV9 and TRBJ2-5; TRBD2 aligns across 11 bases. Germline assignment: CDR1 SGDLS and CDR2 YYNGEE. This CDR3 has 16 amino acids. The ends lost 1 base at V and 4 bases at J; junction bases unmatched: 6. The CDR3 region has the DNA TGTGCCAGCAGCGTAACTAGCGGGGGCCTCTCAGAGACCCAGTACTTC. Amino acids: CASSVTSGGLSETQYF.

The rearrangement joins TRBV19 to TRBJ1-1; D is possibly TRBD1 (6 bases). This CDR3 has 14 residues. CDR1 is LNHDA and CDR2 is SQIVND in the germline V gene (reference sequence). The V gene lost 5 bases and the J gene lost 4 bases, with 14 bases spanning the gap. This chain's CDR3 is CASSLGQPSTEAFF. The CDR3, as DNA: TGTGCCAGTAGTCTAGGACAGCCGAGCACTGAAGCTTTCTTT.

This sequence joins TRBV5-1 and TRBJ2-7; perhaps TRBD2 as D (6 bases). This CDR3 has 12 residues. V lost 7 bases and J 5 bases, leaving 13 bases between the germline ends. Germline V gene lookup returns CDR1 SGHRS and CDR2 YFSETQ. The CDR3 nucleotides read TGCGCCAGCTCACTCGGGGGAGACGAGCAGTACTTC. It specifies CASSLGGDEQYF.

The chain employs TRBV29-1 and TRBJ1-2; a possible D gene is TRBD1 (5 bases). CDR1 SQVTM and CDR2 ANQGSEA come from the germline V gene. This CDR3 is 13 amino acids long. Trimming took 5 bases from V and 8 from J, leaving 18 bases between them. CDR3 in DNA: TGCAGCGTTATTGGAGGGAGGGGCTTAGGCTACACCTTC. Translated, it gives CSVIGGRGLGYTF.